Listed below are T cell receptor beta chains from one sample, sequenced in a study of T-cell memory formation after mild COVID-19. TCRdb independently ran MiXCR on the 5' RACE reads; one entry per CDR3 protein. The sample includes fewer than 60,000 distinct CDR3 sequences, roughly 27% of them seen just once. Sequencing was performed on PBMCs or a T cell subset sorted from them (not recorded which). These TCRs come from a man aged 18-30 years who had mild COVID-19 (a few samples of this study predate the infection). Cell type and time point are not known. The CDR3 runs from the conserved cysteine through the conserved F or W. D genes are given only for firm matches. Size is omitted from some rows. Given values are once, few, many or a class for expanded clones.

j_gene: TRBJ1-4
abundance: .
d_gene: .
v_gene: TRBV12-3/TRBV12-4
CDR3nt: TGTGCCAGCAGTTTGGGGGGTGAGGAAAAACTGTTTTTT
CDR3aa: CASSLGGEEKLFF

j_gene: TRBJ2-5
abundance: .
d_gene: TRBD2
v_gene: TRBV6-5
CDR3nt: TGTGCCAGCAGTTACTCCTGGCGGGGGGCCCTCCAAGAGACCCAGTACTTC
CDR3aa: CASSYSWRGALQETQYF

j_gene: TRBJ1-5
abundance: .
d_gene: .
v_gene: TRBV4-3
CDR3nt: TGCGCCAGCAGCCAAGGGGTTAGCAATCAGCCCCAGCATTTT
CDR3aa: CASSQGVSNQPQHF

j_gene: TRBJ2-1
abundance: .
d_gene: TRBD1
v_gene: TRBV14
CDR3nt: TGTGCCAGCAGCCAAAGGGACAGCTACAATGAGCAGTTCTTC
CDR3aa: CASSQRDSYNEQFF

j_gene: TRBJ1-5
abundance: few
d_gene: TRBD1
v_gene: TRBV4-2
CDR3nt: TGTGCCAGCAGAGAGACAGGGGGCAATCAGCCCCAGCATTTT
CDR3aa: CASRETGGNQPQHF

j_gene: TRBJ2-2
abundance: once
d_gene: TRBD1
v_gene: TRBV12-5
CDR3nt: TGTGCTAGTGGGCTTCAGGGGGTCAGCGGGGAGCTGTTTTTT
CDR3aa: CASGLQGVSGELFF

j_gene: TRBJ1-5
abundance: .
d_gene: TRBD1
v_gene: TRBV4-1
CDR3nt: TGCGCCAGCAGCCGAGGGACAGGGAACTATCAGCCCCAGCATTTT
CDR3aa: CASSRGTGNYQPQHF

j_gene: TRBJ2-1
abundance: few
d_gene: TRBD2
v_gene: TRBV4-2
CDR3nt: TGTGCCAGCAGTCCACAGCGGGGGGGCTCTGCTGAGCAGTTCTTC
CDR3aa: CASSPQRGGSAEQFF

j_gene: TRBJ2-2
abundance: .
d_gene: TRBD1
v_gene: TRBV5-1
CDR3nt: TGCGCCAGCTTCGGACAGGGGAGCACCGGGGAGCTGTTTTTT
CDR3aa: CASFGQGSTGELFF

j_gene: TRBJ2-5
abundance: .
d_gene: .
v_gene: TRBV3-1
CDR3nt: TGTGCCAGCAGCCCGGGGGAGACCCAGTACTTC
CDR3aa: CASSPGETQYF

j_gene: TRBJ1-2
abundance: few
d_gene: .
v_gene: TRBV27
CDR3nt: TGTGCCAGCAGTTTTAAGGGAACTAACTATGGCTACACCTTC
CDR3aa: CASSFKGTNYGYTF

j_gene: TRBJ2-1
abundance: .
d_gene: .
v_gene: TRBV6-5
CDR3nt: TGTGCCAGCAGTTACGGGCCCCAGTCCTACAATGAGCAGTTCTTC
CDR3aa: CASSYGPQSYNEQFF

j_gene: TRBJ2-1
abundance: few
d_gene: TRBD1
v_gene: TRBV12-3/TRBV12-4
CDR3nt: TGTGCCAGCAGTTGGACAGGGTACAATGAGCAGTTCTTC
CDR3aa: CASSWTGYNEQFF

j_gene: TRBJ1-2
abundance: .
d_gene: .
v_gene: TRBV12-3/TRBV12-4
CDR3nt: TGTGCCAGCAGTTCAAATCAGGTCAACTATGGCTACACCTTC
CDR3aa: CASSSNQVNYGYTF

j_gene: TRBJ1-1
abundance: .
d_gene: .
v_gene: TRBV7-9
CDR3nt: TGTGCCAGCAGCTTAGGGCTAACTGAAGCTTTCTTT
CDR3aa: CASSLGLTEAFF

j_gene: TRBJ1-4
abundance: .
d_gene: .
v_gene: TRBV20-1
CDR3nt: TGCAGTGCAGCCTCACTGACTACTAATGAAAAACTGTTTTTT
CDR3aa: CSAASLTTNEKLFF

j_gene: TRBJ2-7
abundance: .
d_gene: TRBD1
v_gene: TRBV11-2
CDR3nt: TGTGCCAGCAGCCCAGAGGACAGGGTCTACGAGCAGTACTTC
CDR3aa: CASSPEDRVYEQYF

j_gene: TRBJ1-2
abundance: .
d_gene: TRBD1
v_gene: TRBV24-1
CDR3nt: TGTGCCACCAGTGCCATGGACAGGGGAGATGGCTACACCTTC
CDR3aa: CATSAMDRGDGYTF

j_gene: TRBJ2-1
abundance: many
d_gene: TRBD1
v_gene: TRBV7-9
CDR3nt: TGTGCCAGCAGCTTATTAGCCGGGACAGGGTACCACAATGAGCAGTTCTTC
CDR3aa: CASSLLAGTGYHNEQFF

j_gene: TRBJ2-3
abundance: few
d_gene: TRBD2
v_gene: TRBV29-1
CDR3nt: TGCAGCGTTTTCTTAGCGGGGGGAGATACGCAGTATTTT
CDR3aa: CSVFLAGGDTQYF

j_gene: TRBJ1-1
abundance: few
d_gene: .
v_gene: TRBV5-1
CDR3nt: TGCGCCAGCAGCCCAGTGGGGAAAAACACTGAAGCTTTCTTT
CDR3aa: CASSPVGKNTEAFF

j_gene: TRBJ1-2
abundance: few
d_gene: .
v_gene: TRBV6-6
CDR3nt: TGTGCCAGCAGTTCCCACCCAGGGACGGAGTTATATGGCTACACCTTC
CDR3aa: CASSSHPGTELYGYTF

j_gene: TRBJ1-6
abundance: few
d_gene: .
v_gene: TRBV12-3/TRBV12-4
CDR3nt: TGTGCCAGCAGCCCAGCCGGGACGCGTAATTCACCCCTCCACTTT
CDR3aa: CASSPAGTRNSPLHF

j_gene: TRBJ2-5
abundance: few
d_gene: .
v_gene: TRBV7-9
CDR3nt: TGTGCCAGCAGCCAGACCTCTGGGGCTGGAGAGACCCAGTACTTC
CDR3aa: CASSQTSGAGETQYF

j_gene: TRBJ2-3
abundance: few
d_gene: .
v_gene: TRBV27
CDR3nt: TGTGCCAGCAGTTGGGGTAGAAGCACAGATACGCAGTATTTT
CDR3aa: CASSWGRSTDTQYF

j_gene: TRBJ1-5
abundance: .
d_gene: .
v_gene: TRBV2
CDR3nt: TGTGCCAGCAGTGAAGGGCAAGGTCCTAGCAATCAGCCCCAGCATTTT
CDR3aa: CASSEGQGPSNQPQHF

j_gene: TRBJ2-7
abundance: few
d_gene: .
v_gene: TRBV6-5
CDR3nt: TGTGCCAGCAGTTACGGGCTGGTTTACGAGCAGTACTTC
CDR3aa: CASSYGLVYEQYF

j_gene: TRBJ2-3
abundance: .
d_gene: .
v_gene: TRBV11-2
CDR3nt: TGTGCCAGCAGCTTGACAGGGAGGTCGGCAGATACGCAGTATTTT
CDR3aa: CASSLTGRSADTQYF

j_gene: TRBJ1-2
abundance: .
d_gene: .
v_gene: TRBV7-9
CDR3nt: TGTGCCAGCAGTATTGAGATGAGCTATGGCTACACCTTC
CDR3aa: CASSIEMSYGYTF

j_gene: TRBJ2-1
abundance: few
d_gene: TRBD2
v_gene: TRBV9
CDR3nt: TGTGCCAGCAGCGTAGCCCCGACTAGCGGGGGGCGCGATGAGCAGTTCTTC
CDR3aa: CASSVAPTSGGRDEQFF

j_gene: TRBJ2-1
abundance: .
d_gene: .
v_gene: TRBV7-8
CDR3nt: TGTGCCAGCAGCGGGGGTTACTACAATGAGCAGTTCTTC
CDR3aa: CASSGGYYNEQFF

j_gene: TRBJ1-6
abundance: many
d_gene: .
v_gene: TRBV27
CDR3nt: TGTGCCAGCAGTTTCGCCCCCGGTCCCACGGGAGGCTCACCCCTCCACTTT
CDR3aa: CASSFAPGPTGGSPLHF

j_gene: TRBJ2-7
abundance: .
d_gene: .
v_gene: TRBV4-1
CDR3nt: TGCGCCAGCAGCCCACAGCGAGGGGGTTACTCCTACGAGCAGTACTTC
CDR3aa: CASSPQRGGYSYEQYF

j_gene: TRBJ2-2
abundance: .
d_gene: .
v_gene: TRBV4-1
CDR3nt: TGCGCCAGCAGCCAAGACGGCCGGAACACCGGGGAGCTGTTTTTT
CDR3aa: CASSQDGRNTGELFF

j_gene: TRBJ2-7
abundance: .
d_gene: .
v_gene: TRBV20-1
CDR3nt: TGCAGTGCTAGAGATTTAGTTAGGGCAACCTACGAGCAGTACTTC
CDR3aa: CSARDLVRATYEQYF